This T cell receptor (beta chain) was observed in a study of cytomegalovirus exposure and HLA in healthy donors (dated by TCRdb to 2015 to 2018). Background for the entire study: According to an earlier analysis of 587 of the donors, about 180 million T cells yielded 90 million to 140 million unique TCR beta sequences and about 300 Gb of sequence data. Typing coverage varied by locus: 629-630 donors for A, B, C, DRB1 and DQB1; approximately 500 for DQA1; around 570 for DPA1; fewer than 480 for DPB1. Roughly five DR-DQ haplotypes were treated as single units for association and clustering because of strong linkage in the cohort. Every repertoire in the discovery cohort had been generated on one and the same sequencing platform. In a later genetic analysis, genome-wide SNP genotypes for about three fifths of the roughly 670 donors were used, and that subset was treated as a discovery cohort. The later analysis used no new phenotypic data to find candidate immune exposures, relying instead on TCR beta sequences and their occurrence across donors. The study profiled the T cell repertoires of hundreds of subjects by immunosequencing and related them to cytomegalovirus serostatus. An early release covering around 630 HLA-typed donors comprised 250 to 350 gigabases of sequencing data and tens of millions of unique TCR sequences. Along with the roughly 670-subject first cohort, a separate validation cohort of around 110 different subjects was used. An earlier analysis of around 580 of the donors used high-throughput TCR beta sequencing to judge whether each TCR beta V gene segment behaved as functional or pseudogenic. Among the roughly 400 genotyped donors, about 83% belonged to the genetic ancestry cluster associated with self-reported Caucasian donors. Donor age, sex, ethnicity and CMV serostatus were compiled alongside the repertoire data. The study was designed to test whether signatures of past pathogen exposure could be identified by cataloging public T cell receptors. On average, 235,054 unique TCR beta nucleotide sequences were sequenced per donor among more than 350 genotyped donors of the cohort, with around 19% of those sequences being non-productive. A later analysis re-examined previously published TCR beta repertoires from 600 to 700 donors and added high-resolution HLA genotyping to investigate patterns of TCR occurrence. Class I and class II HLA loci were covered by the typing at four-digit resolution. To predict cytomegalovirus infection status, the study brought together high-throughput TCR immunosequencing, statistical association of individual TCRs with disease status, and machine learning.

The germline V gene encodes CDR1 SGHTA and CDR2 FQGNSA. The junction shows trimming of 3 bases on V and 4 bases on J, and the gene matches do not reach 6 bases of it. The CDR3 starts with the cysteine, ends with the phenylalanine, and has 15 residues. The kept DNA is CDR3 alone, 45 bases in frame from the first base. Paper-wide results and their limitations: A group of highly shared sequence variants was considered likely to be a technical artifact of the sequencing pipeline. The authors suggested that the approach could potentially be generalized to other disease states and immunological phenotypes. A later analysis found that TCR association rates varied across HLA loci, with DRB1 alleles showing the most associated TCRs and HLA-C alleles the fewest. Correlated functional status among segregating V segments might reflect linkage disequilibrium, but an unknown experimental factor could not be ruled out. The study gave a list of about 150 TCR beta chains associated with cytomegalovirus. In a later analysis, several top co-occurrence clusters were reported to appear linked to parvovirus B19, influenza, CMV and Epstein-Barr virus. A later genetic analysis reported fewer N-insertions in productive TCRs among donors in an Asian-associated ancestry cluster than the roughly 690-donor mean. In a later genetic analysis, a missense DCLRE1C variant was associated with V-gene and J-gene trimming of TCR beta chains, and the association was replicated in an independent cohort. In a later analysis, about 16,000 TCR beta sequences were associated with specific HLA alleles at a false discovery rate of 0.05. A further reported finding was that TCR beta sequences accurately predicted the HLA-A and HLA-B alleles for most subjects in the first cohort. Immune exposure information for the cohort was limited to CMV serostatus. In a later analysis, most CMV-associated TCR beta chains were found to appear HLA-restricted, with HLA associations seemingly driven largely by CMV exposure. Because some donors lacked HLA typing at each locus, the association tests relied only on the typed subset. Some IMGT-functional V segments, including TRBV6-2 and TRBV6-3, could not be told apart with the 87-base-pair reads, so those segments were excluded. Compared with equally common non-associated chains, HLA-associated TCR beta chains in a later analysis were more clonally expanded and had lower generation probabilities. The classifier was reported to diagnose cytomegalovirus status with high specificity and sensitivity in both the original cohort and the validation cohort. An earlier analysis of approximately 530 of the donors showed that most TCR beta V segments appeared in productive rearrangements either about 90% or about 30% of the time, which broadly matched IMGT annotations. Strong co-occurrence of HLA alleles, especially DR and DQ, made assigning TCR associations to individual alleles difficult. The presence/absence analyses assumed that sequencing depth was roughly uniform across donors, and that assumption may not be true. A few of the identified cytomegalovirus-associated TCR beta chains were confirmed in vitro to be specific for cytomegalovirus antigens. Because counts were too low, roughly 17 rarely observed V segments, including chromosome 9 orphons, were left out of the earlier analysis of 587 of the donors. Only TCR beta chains were sequenced in this cohort, and the absence of alpha or paired-chain data limited detectable features. Most TCR sequences were seen in very few donors, while some public TCRs were found in many individuals.

Library preparation was by the immunoSEQ multiplex PCR assay. For the multiplex PCR, a mixture combining 60 forward primers for TCR Vbeta segments and 13 reverse primers for TCR Jbeta segments was used. A multiplex PCR assay on genomic DNA amplified the CDR3 region of rearranged TCR beta genes. On the Illumina HiSeq System, the amplified TCR beta libraries were sequenced as 87-base-pair reads. As for the authors' bioinformatics: A later analysis tallied roughly 80 million unique TCR beta chains across the approximately 670 repertoires, and about 10 million of those chains were shared by two or more donors. A nearest-neighbor algorithm error-corrected the raw reads and collapsed the reads into unique sequences, merging closely related sequences to remove PCR and sequencing errors. To assign V, D and J gene segments, CDR3 sequences were aligned to IMGT reference sequences. For a sequence to be retained, a match of at least six nucleotides was required to both a V gene segment and a J gene segment. Rearrangements were called productive when the CDR3 lacked stop codons and stayed in frame with V and J; all others were non-productive. Following IMGT convention, CDR3 was defined as the stretch from the second conserved V-encoded cysteine up to the conserved J-encoded phenylalanine. In an earlier analysis of approximately 590 of the donors, sequences lacking an unambiguous match to a single V gene segment were excluded. An earlier analysis of fewer than 650 of the donors classified V segments as functional when productive rearrangements were above 56.7% and as segregating when the standard deviation between donors was above 5%. To diagnose cytomegalovirus status from the catalog of TCR beta chain sequences, a statistical classification framework was built. In a later analysis, TCR nucleotide sequences were compared against IMGT/GENE-DB human TR gene sequences so that V and J genes could be assigned. In a later analysis, CDR3 sequences and most-parsimonious VDJ recombination scenarios were assigned using the TCRdist pipeline. A later analysis defined each TCR beta chain by its CDR3 amino acid sequence plus V-gene family, and excluded reads lacking a unique V-gene family. A later analysis removed 592 highly shared, low-generation-probability nucleotide sequences to deal with suspected cross-contamination and a sequencing artifact. In a later analysis, a clonal expansion index was calculated for each public chain from normalized within-repertoire ranks of inferred template counts. In a later analysis, generation probabilities were computed using a VDJ recombination model fitted to out-of-frame rearrangements, and the results were checked against IGoR. Hypergeometric tests were used in a later analysis to score TCR-TCR, TCR-HLA and TCR-CMV co-occurrence, with a repertoire-size bias correction applied to the TCR pairs. In a later analysis, false discovery rates were estimated by permuting HLA or CMV assignments 20 times. In a later analysis, co-occurring TCRs were grouped using DBSCAN, and TCRdist sequence similarity was added for clustering within HLA-allele-positive subsets. For co-occurrence clustering, repertoires with fewer than 30,000 or more than 120,000 public chains were excluded, along with about five repertoires with anomalous nucleotide sharing. The source is immuneACCESS, and TCRdb retained only in-frame sequences with V and J called. Part of the clones is not carried over; for the studies checked, unresolved V genes explain less than half of this, and the remainder is unexplained. V, J and clone size derive from that table, while D and trimming were established from the DNA sequence. This sample's table lists 130,000 or so clones. The ten largest clones capture 1.5% to 2% of the sample.

The cohort consisted of 666 healthy bone marrow donors. At the time of sampling, every cohort member was nominally healthy, though immune exposures that went unrecorded were likely present. The donor tested CMV seronegative, placing the donor among the approximately 400 seronegative members of the cohort. A peripheral blood sample was collected from each donor, and TCR beta sequencing was performed on peripheral blood mononuclear cells. The Qiagen DNeasy Blood Extraction Kit was used to extract genomic DNA from the blood cell samples. Regarding this clone: No cognate antigen has been identified for it.

The specimen was PBMCs. The chain is encoded by TRBV7-2 joined to TRBJ2-1; TRBD2 fits 7 bases in the junction. The source is a young man in good health and CMV-seronegative. The nucleotide sequence is given as TGTGCCAGCAGCTTCGCCGGGACTACGTACAATGAGCAGTTCTTC. This translates into CASSFAGTTYNEQFF.